The 8 T cell receptor beta chains below all came from one sample that was sequenced in a study of patients and donors after allogeneic stem cell transplantation (dated by TCRdb to the early 2020s). Libraries were built with RT-PCR. The sample was run on a NextSeq 550. Clones were called with MiXCR by TCRdb after fastp trimmed the public reads at Q25, and only in-frame beta chains were retained. Merged by CDR3 protein, the rows form single entries marked with the most common genes and DNA. The sample contains approximately 140,000 distinct CDR3 sequences, 30% to 45% of them found a single time. Approximately 50% of the sample belongs to the ten largest clones. The specimen was blood, either unsorted or a sorted T cell fraction (not recorded which). The source is a human donor who was either an allogeneic HSCT recipient or a stem cell or donor lymphocyte infusion donor (not recorded which). It is not recorded whose cells these are; they may come from a transplant donor.

V gene TRBV27 combines with J gene TRBJ1-2; D possibly corresponds to TRBD1 (6 bases). CDR1 MNHEY and CDR2 SMNVEV come from the germline V gene (reference sequence). The V end lost 3 bases, the J end lost 3 bases, and 17 bases lay between the germline ends. The CDR3 extends over 16 amino acids. This chain's CDR3 is CASSFSRDTHHYGYTF. In DNA, the CDR3 is TGTGCCAGCAGTTTCTCCCGGGACACCCACCACTATGGCTACACCTTC.

The sample holds a few counts of this clonotype. The chain employs TRBV7-6 and TRBJ1-2; the match to TRBD1 covers 8 bases. CDR1 and CDR2 from the germline V gene are SGHVS and FNYEAQ. The CDR3 sequence is 15 residues long. The junction had 7 bases not matched to a gene; V was cut back by 1 base and J by 6 bases. The CDR3 here is CASSLVAGTGDGYTF. CDR3 coding DNA: TGTGCCAGCAGCTTAGTGGCGGGGACAGGAGATGGCTACACCTTC.

This clonotype was detected a few times. The V gene is TRBV27, the J gene TRBJ1-5; the D is unclear. Looked up from germline, CDR1 is MNHEY and CDR2 is SMNVEV (reference sequence). There are 14 residues in the CDR3. The ends were cut back, 3 bases at V and 7 bases at J, with 13 bases in the middle. CDR3 in amino acids: CASSFARGLQPQHF. The CDR3 DNA sequence: TGTGCCAGCAGTTTCGCCCGTGGACTACAGCCCCAGCATTTT.

J is TRBJ1-1 and V is TRBV10-3, with D unresolved. CDR1 ENHRY and CDR2 SYGVKD come from the germline V gene. The V end was cut by 3 bases, the J end by 0 bases, with 5 bases between. This CDR3 contains 13 residues. The CDR3 coding sequence is TGTGCCATCAGTGAACGTCTGAACACTGAAGCTTTCTTT. Translating it yields CAISERLNTEAFF.

The chain joins TRBV29-1 to TRBJ2-2, with 11 nucleotides matching TRBD1. The CDR3 contains 14 residues. The V gene end was trimmed by 6 bases and the J gene end by 3 bases; junction bases not matched to a gene: 3. Germline lookup yields CDR1 SQVTM and CDR2 ANQGSEA. The CDR3 region has the DNA TGCAGCGTGGGGACAGGGGGTTACACCGGGGAGCTGTTTTTT. Translated: CSVGTGGYTGELFF.

The chain recombines TRBV12-3 or TRBV12-4 with TRBJ2-1; weak D call: TRBD2 (6 bases). V was cut by 5 bases and J by 12 bases, with 11 bases left in between. This CDR3 region has 11 residues. This CDR3 reads CASSPGTSQFF. The DNA for the CDR3 is TGTGCCAGCAGTCCCGGGACTTCGCAGTTCTTC.

The CDR3 sequence: CASSRSGWQPQHF. The DNA of the CDR3 is TGTGCCAGCAGCCGTAGCGGGTGGCAGCCCCAGCATTTT. V usage is TRBV7-6 and J usage is TRBJ1-5; D unresolved. This CDR3 spans 13 amino acids. CDR1 and CDR2 (germline): SGHVS, FNYEAQ. The V gene lost 5 bases and the J gene lost 7 bases, with 12 bases spanning the gap.

Of note for this clonotype: In this CDR3 the conserved last residue, phenylalanine or tryptophan, is missing, so a read error is likely. The V gene is TRBV7-6, the J gene TRBJ2-2; D might be TRBD2 (6 bases). Germline CDR1 reads SGHVS; CDR2 reads FNYEAQ. Trimming cost V 5 bases and J 5 bases, with 15 bases left between them. There are 15 residues in the CDR3. The CDR3 sequence is CASSHRGTPTGELFS. The DNA for the CDR3 is TGTGCCAGCAGCCACAGAGGGACTCCTACCGGGGAGCTGTTTTCT.